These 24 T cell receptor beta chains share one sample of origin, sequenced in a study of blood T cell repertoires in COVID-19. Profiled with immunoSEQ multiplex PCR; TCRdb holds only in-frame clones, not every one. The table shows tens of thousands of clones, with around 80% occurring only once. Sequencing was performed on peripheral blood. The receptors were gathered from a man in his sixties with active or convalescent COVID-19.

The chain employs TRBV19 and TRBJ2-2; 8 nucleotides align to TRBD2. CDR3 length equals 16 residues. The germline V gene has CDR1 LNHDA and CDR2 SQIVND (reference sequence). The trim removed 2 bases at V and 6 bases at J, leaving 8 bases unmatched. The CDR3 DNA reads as TGTGCCAGTAGTATACCAGCGGGGGCCCCCGCCGGGGAGCTGTTTTTT. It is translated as CASSIPAGAPAGELFF.

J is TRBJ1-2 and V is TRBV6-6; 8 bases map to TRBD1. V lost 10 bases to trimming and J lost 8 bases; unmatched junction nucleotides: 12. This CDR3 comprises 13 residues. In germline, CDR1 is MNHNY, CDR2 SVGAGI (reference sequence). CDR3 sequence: CAISRDRSGGYTF. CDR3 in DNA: TGTGCCATCTCTCGGGACAGGTCTGGAGGCTACACCTTC.

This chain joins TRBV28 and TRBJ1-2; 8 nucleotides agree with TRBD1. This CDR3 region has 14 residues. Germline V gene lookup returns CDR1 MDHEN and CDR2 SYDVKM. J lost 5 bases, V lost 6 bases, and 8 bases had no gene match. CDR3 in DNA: TGTGCCAGCAGGAGACCGGACAGGGAATATGGCTACACCTTC. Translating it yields CASRRPDREYGYTF.

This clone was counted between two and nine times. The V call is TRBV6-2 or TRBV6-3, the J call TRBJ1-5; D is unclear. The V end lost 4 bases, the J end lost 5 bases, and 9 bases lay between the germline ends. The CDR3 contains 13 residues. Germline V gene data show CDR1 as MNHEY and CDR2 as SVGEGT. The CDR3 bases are TGTGCCAGCAGTTCTTGGGGAGATCAGCCCCAGCATTTT. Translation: CASSSWGDQPQHF.

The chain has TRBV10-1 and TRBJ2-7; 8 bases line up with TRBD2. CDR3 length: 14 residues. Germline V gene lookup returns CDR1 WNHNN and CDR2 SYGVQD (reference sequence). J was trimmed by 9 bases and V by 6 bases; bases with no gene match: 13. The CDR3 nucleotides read TGCGCCAGCAGGGGAATAGCGGGGAGCGGGTGGCAGTACTTC. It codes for CASRGIAGSGWQYF.

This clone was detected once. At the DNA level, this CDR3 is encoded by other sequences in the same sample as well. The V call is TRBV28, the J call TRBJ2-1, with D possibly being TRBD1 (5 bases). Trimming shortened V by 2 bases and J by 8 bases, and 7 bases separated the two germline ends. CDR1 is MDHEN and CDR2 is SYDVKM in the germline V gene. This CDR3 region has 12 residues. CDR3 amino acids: CASSLQGDEQFF. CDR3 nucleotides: TGTGCCAGCAGTTTACAGGGCGATGAGCAGTTCTTC.

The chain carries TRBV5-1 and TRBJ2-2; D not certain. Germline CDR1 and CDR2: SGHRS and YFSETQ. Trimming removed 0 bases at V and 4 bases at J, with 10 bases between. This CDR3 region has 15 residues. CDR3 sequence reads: CASSLAIPGTGELFF. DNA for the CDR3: TGCGCCAGCAGCTTGGCCATCCCGGGCACCGGGGAGCTGTTTTTT. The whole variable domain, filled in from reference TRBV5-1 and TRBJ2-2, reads KAGVTQTPRYLIKTRGQQVTLSCSPISGHRSVSWYQQTPGQGLQFLFEYFSETQRNKGNFPGRFSGRQFSNSRSEMNVSTLELGDSALYLCASSLAIPGTGELFFGEGSRLTVL.

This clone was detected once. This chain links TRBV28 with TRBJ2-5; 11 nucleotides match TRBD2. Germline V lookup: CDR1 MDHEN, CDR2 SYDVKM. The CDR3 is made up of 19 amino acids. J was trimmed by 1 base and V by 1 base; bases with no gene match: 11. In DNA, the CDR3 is TGTGCCAGCAGTTTATTCGGGCGGGCTAGCGGGGGGCCCCAAGAGACCCAGTACTTC. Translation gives CASSLFGRASGGPQETQYF. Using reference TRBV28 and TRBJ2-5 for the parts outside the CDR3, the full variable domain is DVKVTQSSRYLVKRTGEKVFLECVQDMDHENMFWYRQDPGLGLRLIYFSYDVKMKEKGDIPEGYSVSREKKERFSLILESASTNQTSMYLCASSLFGRASGGPQETQYFGPGTRLLVL.

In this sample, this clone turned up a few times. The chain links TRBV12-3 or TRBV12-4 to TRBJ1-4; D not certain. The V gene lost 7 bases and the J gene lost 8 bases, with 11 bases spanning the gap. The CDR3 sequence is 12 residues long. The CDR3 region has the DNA TGTGCCAGCAAACAGATAGAGGAAAAACTGTTTTTT. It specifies CASKQIEEKLFF.

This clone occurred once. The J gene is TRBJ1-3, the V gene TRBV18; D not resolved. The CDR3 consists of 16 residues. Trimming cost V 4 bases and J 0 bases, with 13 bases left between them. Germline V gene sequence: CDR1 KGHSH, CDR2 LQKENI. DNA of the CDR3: TGTGCCAGCTCACAAGCCAGGCTTTACTCTGGAAACACCATATATTTT. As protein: CASSQARLYSGNTIYF. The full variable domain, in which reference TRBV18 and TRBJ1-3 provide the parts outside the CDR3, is NAGVMQNPRHLVRRRGQEARLRCSPMKGHSHVYWYRQLPEEGLKFMVYLQKENIIDESGMPKERFSAEFPKEGPSILRIQQVVRGDSAAYFCASSQARLYSGNTIYFGEGSWLTVV.

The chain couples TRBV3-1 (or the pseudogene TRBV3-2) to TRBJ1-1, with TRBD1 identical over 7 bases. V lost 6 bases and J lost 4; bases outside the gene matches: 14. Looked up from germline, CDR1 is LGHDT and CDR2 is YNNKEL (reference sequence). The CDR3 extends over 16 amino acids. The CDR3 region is CASRFKEGALGTEAFF. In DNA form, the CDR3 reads TGTGCCAGCAGATTCAAGGAGGGGGCGCTGGGCACTGAAGCTTTCTTT.

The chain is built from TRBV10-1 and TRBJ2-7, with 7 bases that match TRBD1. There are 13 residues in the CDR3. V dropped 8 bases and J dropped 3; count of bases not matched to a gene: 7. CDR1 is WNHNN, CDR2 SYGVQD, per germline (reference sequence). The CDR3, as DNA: TGCGCCAGCGGGGTGGGACAGATCTACGAGCAGTACTTC. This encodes CASGVGQIYEQYF.

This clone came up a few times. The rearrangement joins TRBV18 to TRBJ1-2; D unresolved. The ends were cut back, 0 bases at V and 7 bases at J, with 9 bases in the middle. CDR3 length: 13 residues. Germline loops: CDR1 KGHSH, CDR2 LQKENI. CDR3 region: CASSPPAPRGYTF. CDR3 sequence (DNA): TGTGCCAGCTCACCACCGGCACCACGTGGCTACACCTTC.

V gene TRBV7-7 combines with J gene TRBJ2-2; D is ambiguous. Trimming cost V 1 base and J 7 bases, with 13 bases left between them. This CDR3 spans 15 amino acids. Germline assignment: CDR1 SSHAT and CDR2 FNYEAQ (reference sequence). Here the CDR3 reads CASSLDSLIGGELFF. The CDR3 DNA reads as TGTGCCAGCAGCTTAGACTCCCTTATTGGCGGGGAGCTGTTTTTT.

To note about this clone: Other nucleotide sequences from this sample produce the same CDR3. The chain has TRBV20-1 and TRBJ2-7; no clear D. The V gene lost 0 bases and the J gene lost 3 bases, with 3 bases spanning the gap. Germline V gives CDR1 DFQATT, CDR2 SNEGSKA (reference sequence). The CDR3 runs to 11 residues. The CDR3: CSARDSYEQYF. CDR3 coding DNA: TGCAGTGCTAGAGACAGCTACGAGCAGTACTTC.

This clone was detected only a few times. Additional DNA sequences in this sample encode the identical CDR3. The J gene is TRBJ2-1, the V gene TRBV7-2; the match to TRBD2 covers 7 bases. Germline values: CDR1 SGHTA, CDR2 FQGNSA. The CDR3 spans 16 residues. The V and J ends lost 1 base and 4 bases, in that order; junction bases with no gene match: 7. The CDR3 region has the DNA TGTGCCAGCAGCTTAGTCCTCGGGGGGAGTTACAATGAGCAGTTCTTC. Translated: CASSLVLGGSYNEQFF.

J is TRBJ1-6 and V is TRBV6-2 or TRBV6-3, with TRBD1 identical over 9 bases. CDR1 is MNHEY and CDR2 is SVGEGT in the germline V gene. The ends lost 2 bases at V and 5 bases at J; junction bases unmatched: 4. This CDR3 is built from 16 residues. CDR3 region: CASSYPGQGDNSPLHF. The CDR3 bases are TGTGCCAGCAGTTACCCGGGACAGGGAGATAATTCACCCCTCCACTTT.

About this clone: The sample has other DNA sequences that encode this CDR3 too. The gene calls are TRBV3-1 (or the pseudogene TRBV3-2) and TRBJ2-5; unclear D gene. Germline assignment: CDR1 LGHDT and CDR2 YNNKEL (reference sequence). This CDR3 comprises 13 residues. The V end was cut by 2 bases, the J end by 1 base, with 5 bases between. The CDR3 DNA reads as TGTGCCAGCAGCCAAAGGAGCCAAGAGACCCAGTACTTC. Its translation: CASSQRSQETQYF.

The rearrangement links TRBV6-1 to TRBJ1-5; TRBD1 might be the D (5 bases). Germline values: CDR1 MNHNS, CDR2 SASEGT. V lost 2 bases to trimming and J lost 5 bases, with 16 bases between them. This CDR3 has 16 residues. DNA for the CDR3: TGTGCCAGCAGTGAAACCGGGGGAACCTTTGATCAGCCCCAGCATTTT. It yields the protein CASSETGGTFDQPQHF.

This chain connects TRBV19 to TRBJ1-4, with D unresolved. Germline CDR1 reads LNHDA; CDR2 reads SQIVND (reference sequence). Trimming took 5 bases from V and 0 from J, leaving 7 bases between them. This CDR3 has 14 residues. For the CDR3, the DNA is TGTGCCAGTAGTTCCATTTCAACTAATGAAAAACTGTTTTTT. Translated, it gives CASSSISTNEKLFF.

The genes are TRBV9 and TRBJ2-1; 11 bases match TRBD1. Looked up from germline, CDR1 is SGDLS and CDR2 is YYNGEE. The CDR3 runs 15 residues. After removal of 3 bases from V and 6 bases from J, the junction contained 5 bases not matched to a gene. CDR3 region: CASSAGTGGLNEQFF. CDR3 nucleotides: TGTGCCAGCAGCGCGGGGACAGGGGGGCTCAATGAGCAGTTCTTC.

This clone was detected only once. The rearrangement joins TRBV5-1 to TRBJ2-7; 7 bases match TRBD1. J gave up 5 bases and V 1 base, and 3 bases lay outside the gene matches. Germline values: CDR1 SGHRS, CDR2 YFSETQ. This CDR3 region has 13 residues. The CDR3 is CASSLNRGDEQYF. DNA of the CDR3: TGCGCCAGCAGCTTGAACAGGGGCGACGAGCAGTACTTC.

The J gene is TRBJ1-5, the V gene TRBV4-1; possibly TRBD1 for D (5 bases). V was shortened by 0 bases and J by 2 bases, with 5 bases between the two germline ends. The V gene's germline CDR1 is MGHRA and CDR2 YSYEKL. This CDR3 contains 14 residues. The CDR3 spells CASSQDRGNQPQHF. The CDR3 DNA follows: TGCGCCAGCAGCCAAGACAGGGGCAATCAGCCCCAGCATTTT.

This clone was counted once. The DNA of the CDR3 is TGTGCCAGCAGCTTATTGACAGGGCTCGATAACACTGAAGCTTTCTTT. Amino acid sequence: CASSLLTGLDNTEAFF. The rearrangement links TRBV7-9 to TRBJ1-1; 7 nucleotides align to TRBD1. The CDR3 extends over 16 amino acids. Trimming took 2 bases from V and 2 from J; bases not matched to a gene: 8. CDR1 SEHNR and CDR2 FQNEAQ come from the germline V gene (reference sequence). Variable domain in full (rest from reference TRBV7-9 and TRBJ1-1): DTGVSQNPRHKITKRGQNVTFRCDPISEHNRLYWYRQTLGQGPEFLTYFQNEAQLEKSRLLSDRFSAERPKGSFSTLEIQRTEQGDSAMYLCASSLLTGLDNTEAFFGQGTRLTVV.